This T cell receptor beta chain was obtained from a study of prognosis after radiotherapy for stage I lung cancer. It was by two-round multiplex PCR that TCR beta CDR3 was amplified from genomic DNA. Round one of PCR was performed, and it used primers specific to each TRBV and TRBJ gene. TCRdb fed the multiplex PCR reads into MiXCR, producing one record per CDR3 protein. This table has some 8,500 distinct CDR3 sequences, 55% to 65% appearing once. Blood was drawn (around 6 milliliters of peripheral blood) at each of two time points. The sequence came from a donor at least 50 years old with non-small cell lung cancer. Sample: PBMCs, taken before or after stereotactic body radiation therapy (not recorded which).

The DNA of the CDR3 is TGTGCCAGTAGTATGACGGGGTTTTACGAGCAGTACTTC. This sequence encodes CASSMTGFYEQYF. The rearrangement joins TRBV19 to TRBJ2-7; D is possibly TRBD2 (5 bases). V lost 3 bases, J lost 4 bases, and 10 bases lay in between. This CDR3 comprises 13 residues. Looked up from germline, CDR1 is LNHDA and CDR2 is SQIVND (reference sequence).